The 9 T cell receptor beta chains below all came from one sample that was sequenced in a study of blood T cell repertoires in COVID-19. Profiled with immunoSEQ multiplex PCR; TCRdb holds only in-frame clones, not every one. The sample lists about 33,000 clones; roughly 90% were seen once. Sequencing used peripheral blood. These receptors all stem from a man between 60 and 70 years old with acute or convalescent COVID-19.

The chain employs TRBV5-4 and TRBJ1-1; D gene uncertain. The germline V gene has CDR1 SGHNT and CDR2 YYREEE (reference sequence). With 6 bases removed from V and 3 bases from J, the gap between germline ends came to 15 bases. CDR3 size: 14 residues. The CDR3, as DNA: TGTGCCAGCACCAAAGCGAACTTGGACACTGAAGCTTTCTTT. Residues: CASTKANLDTEAFF.

The gene calls are TRBV5-1 and TRBJ2-1, with D maybe TRBD1 (6 bases). The germline V and J ends were trimmed by 1 base and 8 bases, with 7 bases remaining between them. The germline CDR1 and CDR2 sequences are SGHRS and YFSETQ. The CDR3 is 12 residues long. Written as DNA, the CDR3 is TGCGCCAGCAGCTTGAGACAGGATGAGCAGTTCTTC. Translated, it gives CASSLRQDEQFF. Filled out from reference TRBV5-1 and TRBJ2-1, the complete variable domain reads KAGVTQTPRYLIKTRGQQVTLSCSPISGHRSVSWYQQTPGQGLQFLFEYFSETQRNKGNFPGRFSGRQFSNSRSEMNVSTLELGDSALYLCASSLRQDEQFFGPGTRLTVL.

The chain uses TRBV7-2 and TRBJ1-4, with TRBD1 as a possible D gene (5 bases). Trimming left V 1 base short and J 6 bases short, with 9 bases between. There are 14 residues in the CDR3. The V gene's germline CDR1 is SGHTA and CDR2 FQGNSA. DNA for the CDR3: TGTGCCAGCAGCTTAGACAGGCGTGATGAAAAACTGTTTTTT. Protein: CASSLDRRDEKLFF.

The rearrangement uses TRBV5-1 and TRBJ1-6; D unresolved. The CDR3 loop spans 14 amino acids. The V end lost 5 bases, the J end lost 9 bases, and 15 bases lay between the germline ends. Germline loops: CDR1 SGHRS, CDR2 YFSETQ. The CDR3 spells CASRLEAPGSPLHF. The CDR3 region has the DNA TGCGCCAGCAGACTGGAGGCTCCGGGTTCACCCCTCCACTTT.

This clone was seen once. The V gene is TRBV5-8, the J gene TRBJ2-7, with D uncertain. CDR1 and CDR2 from the germline V gene are SGHTS and YDEGEE. The CDR3 is 14 amino acids. V was cut by 2 bases and J by 2 bases, with 11 bases left in between. CDR3 in amino acids: CASSFGLSPYEQYV. CDR3 bases: TGTGCCAGCAGCTTCGGGTTAAGTCCCTACGAGCAGTACGTC.

V gene TRBV15 combines with J gene TRBJ2-1; a possible D gene is TRBD2 (6 bases). V lost 3 bases, J lost 3 bases, and 15 bases lay in between. The germline V gene has CDR1 LNHNV and CDR2 YYDKDF (reference sequence). The length of the CDR3 is 16 residues. As DNA, the CDR3 is TGTGCCACCAGCAGCTCGAAGGGACTTAACTACAATGAGCAGTTCTTC. This encodes CATSSSKGLNYNEQFF.

V usage is TRBV7-2 and J usage is TRBJ2-3; 7 positions match TRBD2. The CDR3 has 13 residues. Germline values: CDR1 SGHTA, CDR2 FQGNSA. V was pared by 6 bases and J by 3 bases, with 3 bases of the junction left unmatched. CDR3 coding DNA: TGTGCCAGCAGACGGACTAGAACAGATACGCAGTATTTT. It translates to CASRRTRTDTQYF.

The J gene is TRBJ2-6, the V gene TRBV6-5, with 11 bases identical to TRBD1. Looked up from germline, CDR1 is MNHEY and CDR2 is SVGAGI. CDR3 size: 15 residues. Trimming cost V 7 bases and J 4 bases; bases outside gene matches: 3. CDR3 region: CASKGQGAGANVLTF. The DNA of the CDR3 is TGTGCCAGCAAAGGACAGGGGGCCGGGGCCAACGTCCTGACTTTC.

The chain has TRBV7-2 and TRBJ1-2; maybe TRBD1 (5 bases). Germline CDR1 reads SGHTA; CDR2 reads FQGNSA. CDR3 size: 15 residues. The V gene lost 4 bases and the J gene lost 4 bases, with 16 bases spanning the gap. The CDR3 loop reads CASSSHQTARYGYTF. CDR3 nucleotides: TGTGCCAGCAGCTCGCACCAGACAGCCCGCTATGGCTACACCTTC.